A single sample is the source of the 4 T cell receptor beta chains below, sequenced in a study of CD8 T cells in Susac syndrome. Random hexamers were used to reverse transcribe the RNA input (0.5 to 1 ug). A single record per CDR3 protein comes from TCRdb applying MiXCR to the immunoSEQ multiplex PCR reads. The sample records a few hundred thousand distinct CDR3 sequences, more than 80% being singletons. The sample consisted of CD8+ T cells from PBMCs. The receptor source for this set is a human donor with multiple sclerosis.

The chain has TRBV4-1 and TRBJ2-3, with D hard to call. This CDR3 is built from 17 residues. Germline assignment: CDR1 MGHRA and CDR2 YSYEKL. Trimming took 0 bases from V and 6 from J, leaving 19 bases between them. DNA of the CDR3: TGCGCCAGCAGCCAAGAGCCCCTGGGTCAGATTGCGGATACGCAGTATTTT. Its translation: CASSQEPLGQIADTQYF.

J is TRBJ2-7 and V is TRBV4-1; D is unclear. This CDR3 is 14 amino acids long. V was shortened by 5 bases and J by 2 bases, with 13 bases between the two germline ends. Germline V gene sequence: CDR1 MGHRA, CDR2 YSYEKL. CDR3 amino acids: CASSYGIQAYEQYF. DNA of the CDR3: TGCGCCAGCAGCTATGGCATCCAGGCCTACGAGCAGTACTTC.

This clonotype was observed a few times. The chain uses TRBV30 and TRBJ2-7; D is undetermined. The germline CDR1 and CDR2 sequences are GTSNPN and SVGIG (reference sequence). V was cut by 5 bases and J by 3 bases, with 11 bases left in between. The CDR3 is made up of 12 amino acids. The CDR3 region is CAWGGWNYEQYF. CDR3 bases: TGTGCCTGGGGCGGCTGGAACTACGAGCAGTACTTC.

This chain joins TRBV6-5 and TRBJ2-7; no clear D gene. The ends were cut back, 6 bases at V and 2 bases at J, with 11 bases in the middle. The CDR3 contains 13 residues. The germline V gene encodes CDR1 MNHEY and CDR2 SVGAGI. CDR3 sequence (DNA): TGTGCCAGCAGGGTGAGCCTGACCTACGAGCAGTACTTC. Translation gives CASRVSLTYEQYF.